This is a list of T cell receptor beta chains from one sample in a study of shared clonotypes between healthy human individuals. Generated by immunoSEQ multiplex PCR, the TCRdb table keeps only in-frame clones and is missing some. The sample records around 550,000 clones, around 96% being singletons. Sequencing was performed on naive CD4+ T cells sorted from blood. The source is a woman in her twenties or thirties in good health. Each CDR3 is given with its conserved first and last residue. A D gene is named only where the DNA matches it firmly. Not all rows give a size; the values are once, few, many and, for expanded clones, a class.

NA	NA	TRBV11-1	TRBJ2-1	TGTGCCAGCAGCTACTTAGTAAGTTTCAATGAGCAGTTCTTC	CASSYLVSFNEQFF
NA	NA	TRBV19	TRBJ2-7	TGTGCCAGTGCAGGGGTCTCCTACGAGCAGTACTTC	CASAGVSYEQYF
once	NA	TRBV5-8	TRBJ2-7	TGTGCCAGCAGCTCAAGGCGGGGACAGACCTACGAGCAGTACTTC	CASSSRRGQTYEQYF
NA	TRBD1	TRBV7-2	TRBJ2-5	TGTGCCAGCAGCTTAAGTACAGGGGAAGAGACCCAGTACTTC	CASSLSTGEETQYF
NA	NA	TRBV5-4	TRBJ2-5	TGTGCCAGCAGCTTACAGGGAGGAGAGACCCAGTACTTC	CASSLQGGETQYF
NA	TRBD2	TRBV5-1	TRBJ2-7	TGCGCCAGCAGCTTGGACGGGACTAGCGTCTACGAGCAGTACTTC	CASSLDGTSVYEQYF
NA	NA	TRBV27	TRBJ2-1	TGTGCCAGCAGTTTATCGAGCGGAAGAAGAGGAGGTGAGCAGTTCTTC	CASSLSSGRRGGEQFF
NA	NA	TRBV6-6	TRBJ1-2	TGTGCCAGCAGTTCGGGACACTCTAACTATGGCTACACCTTC	CASSSGHSNYGYTF
few	NA	TRBV19	TRBJ1-2	TGTGCCAGTAGTTTGGGCCGCCTGACGGAATATGGCTACACCTTC	CASSLGRLTEYGYTF
NA	NA	TRBV5-1	TRBJ1-1	TGCGCCAGCAGCTTGGGTCCGGGGGTAGGAGCTGAAGCTTTCTTT	CASSLGPGVGAEAFF
NA	TRBD1	TRBV11-2	TRBJ2-6	TGTGCCAGCAGCCCACGGACAGGTCCCCCCTCTGGGGCCAACGTCCTGACTTTC	CASSPRTGPPSGANVLTF
NA	NA	TRBV27	TRBJ2-7	TGTGCCAGCAGTCCCCTCGGGGGACGCTCCTACGAGCAGTACTTC	CASSPLGGRSYEQYF
NA	TRBD1	TRBV5-1	TRBJ2-7	TGCGCCAGCAGTCCGGACAGGGGTCCCTACGAGCAGTACTTC	CASSPDRGPYEQYF
NA	TRBD2	TRBV10-1	TRBJ2-1	TGCGCCAGCAGTGCGGGACTAGCGGGAACAATGAGCTCCTACAATGAGCAGTTCTTC	CASSAGLAGTMSSYNEQFF
NA	NA	TRBV29-1	TRBJ2-7	TGCAGCGTTGATGCGGGACCCACCTACGAGCAGTACTTC	CSVDAGPTYEQYF
NA	TRBD1	TRBV6-1	TRBJ2-5	TGTGCCAGCAGTGAAGTATGGGACAGGGTTTTAGGGACCCAGTACTTC	CASSEVWDRVLGTQYF
NA	TRBD2	TRBV10-3	TRBJ2-7	TGTGCCATCAGCGGCCGAGCGGGGAGTGATAACTCCTACGAGCAGTACTTC	CAISGRAGSDNSYEQYF
NA	TRBD2	TRBV28	TRBJ2-7	TGTGCCAGCATCCCATGGCGGGAGGGGCCCTACGAGCAGTACTTC	CASIPWREGPYEQYF
NA	NA	TRBV18	TRBJ1-1	TGTGCCAGCTCAGCATTCTCAGGGGAGGGAACTGAAGCTTTCTTT	CASSAFSGEGTEAFF
NA	NA	TRBV28	TRBJ2-7	TGTGCCAGCAGTCCTCCCACCTACGAGCAGTACTTC	CASSPPTYEQYF
NA	NA	TRBV6-1	TRBJ1-1	TGTGCCAGCAACAGGGCTCTTTTCGCTGAAGCTTTCTTT	CASNRALFAEAFF
NA	NA	TRBV5-1	TRBJ2-1	TGCGCCAGCAGCTTATATACCCGGGACCAAAGCTATGAGCAGTTCTTC	CASSLYTRDQSYEQFF
NA	TRBD2	TRBV4-1	TRBJ2-7	TGCGCCAGCAGCCACCCAGCGGGAAGGTCCTACGAGCAGTACTTC	CASSHPAGRSYEQYF
NA	TRBD1	TRBV6-5	TRBJ2-7	TGTGCCAGCAGTTACTCATTCCGACAGGGGTACGAGCAGTACTTC	CASSYSFRQGYEQYF
NA	NA	TRBV11-2	TRBJ1-2	TGTGCCAGCAGCCCAAATGTTGGGGGCAACTATGGCTACACCTTC	CASSPNVGGNYGYTF
NA	NA	TRBV21-1	TRBJ1-2	TGTGCCAGCAGCAAAGAGGGCAGGGGGCACGGCTATGGCTACACCTTC	CASSKEGRGHGYGYTF
NA	NA	TRBV7-3	TRBJ2-3	TGTGCCAGCAGCTTATCCGGGGTCGTCACAGATACGCAGTATTTT	CASSLSGVVTDTQYF
NA	NA	TRBV6-1	TRBJ1-2	TGTGCCAGCAGTGAAGGGAGACAGAGCTATGGCTACACCTTC	CASSEGRQSYGYTF
once	TRBD1	TRBV18	TRBJ1-1	TGTGCCAGCTCCCAGGGACAGGGCCGCCTAGAAGCTTTCTTT	CASSQGQGRLEAFF
NA	TRBD1	TRBV19	TRBJ2-7	TGTGCCAGTAGTTCTGGGACAGCCATTTCCTACGAGCAGTACTTC	CASSSGTAISYEQYF
NA	TRBD2	TRBV6-6	TRBJ2-7	TGTGCCAGCAGGAGGGGACTAGCCACCTACGAGCAGTACTTC	CASRRGLATYEQYF
NA	NA	TRBV28	TRBJ1-3	TGTGCCAGCAGAAACGACAGAGCCAGAAACACCATATATTTT	CASRNDRARNTIYF
once	TRBD2	TRBV5-1	TRBJ2-3	TGCGCCAGCAGCTTGGCCGGCCTAGCGGGAGGGGATACGCAGTATTTT	CASSLAGLAGGDTQYF
NA	TRBD2	TRBV5-1	TRBJ2-1	TGCGCCAGCAGAACCGGGACTAGCGGGAGTAGTGAGCAGTTCTTC	CASRTGTSGSSEQFF
once	TRBD2	TRBV9	TRBJ2-1	TGTGCCAGCAGCGTAGTCCCTAGCGGAGCTGGGGGTGAGCAGTTCTTC	CASSVVPSGAGGEQFF
NA	NA	TRBV5-1	TRBJ2-1	TGCGCCAGCAGCGCTCCTCGGACGGACCCGTCCTACAATGAGCAGTTCTTC	CASSAPRTDPSYNEQFF
once	NA	TRBV6-5	TRBJ2-7	TGTGCCAGCAGCAGGCTAGCTTTCCACGAGCAGTACTTC	CASSRLAFHEQYF
NA	TRBD2	TRBV7-2	TRBJ2-7	TGTGCCAGCAGCTTCGGCGGGAGGGCTCCTTGGGGGAACGAGCAGTACTTC	CASSFGGRAPWGNEQYF
NA	NA	TRBV6-1	TRBJ1-1	TGTGCCAGCAGCCTGACAGGCTCGTTCTTTGCTTTCTTT	CASSLTGSFFAFF
NA	TRBD1	TRBV28	TRBJ2-7	TGTGCCAGCAGCAGGACAGGGGTCGAGAGGAAGCAGTACTTC	CASSRTGVERKQYF
NA	NA	TRBV28	TRBJ2-7	TGTGCCAGCAGACTTGCCCGAGGACCCCTAAGCTACGAGCAGTACTTC	CASRLARGPLSYEQYF
NA	NA	TRBV28	TRBJ1-5	TGTGCCAGCAGGCCCCCAAATCAGCCCCAGCATTTT	CASRPPNQPQHF
NA	TRBD1	TRBV13	TRBJ2-7	TGTGCCAGCAGCCAAAGGACAGGGGGGCTGGAGGAGCAGTACTTC	CASSQRTGGLEEQYF
NA	NA	TRBV7-2	TRBJ2-2	TGTGCCAGCAGCTTAGCAACCAGGGGAACCGGGGAGCTGTTTTTT	CASSLATRGTGELFF
NA	NA	TRBV10-2	TRBJ2-3	TGCGCCAGCAGTGAGCCTGGGACAATCACAGATACGCAGTATTTT	CASSEPGTITDTQYF
NA	NA	TRBV28	TRBJ2-1	TGTGCCAGCAGTTTCGTGAGCTCCTACAATGAGCAGTTCTTC	CASSFVSSYNEQFF
NA	TRBD1	TRBV7-8	TRBJ2-6	TGTGCCAGCAGCCCAAGACAGGGGTCTGGGGCCAACGTCCTGACTTTC	CASSPRQGSGANVLTF
NA	NA	TRBV10-3	TRBJ2-1	TGTGCCATCAGTCACCCTGAGTTGGGGCCGAGCTCCTACAATGAGCAGTTCTTC	CAISHPELGPSSYNEQFF
NA	TRBD2	TRBV15	TRBJ2-7	TGTGCCACCAGCAGGGCGACTAGCGGGTTCTACGAGCAGTACTTC	CATSRATSGFYEQYF
NA	NA	TRBV2	TRBJ1-5	TGTGCCAGCAGTGAAGCGATGGGGGATCAGCCCCAGCATTTT	CASSEAMGDQPQHF
NA	TRBD2	TRBV7-9	TRBJ2-3	TGTGCCAGCAGCCAACCTTTAGCGGGAGTGGTAGATACGCAGTATTTT	CASSQPLAGVVDTQYF
NA	NA	TRBV27	TRBJ2-3	TGTGCCAGCAGAAGGACGCGCCCCACAGATACGCAGTATTTT	CASRRTRPTDTQYF
NA	TRBD1	TRBV7-9	TRBJ1-6	TGTGCCAGCAGCTTGGGGACAGGGGATTTTTCACCCCTCCACTTT	CASSLGTGDFSPLHF
NA	NA	TRBV5-1	TRBJ2-7	TGCGCCAGCAGTTCTGGGGGCCAGCCAAGCGAGCAGTACTTC	CASSSGGQPSEQYF